The TCR beta chain described here comes from a study of T cell responses to AZD1222 COVID-19 vaccine. Study at large: Doses given second, at about 4 or about 12 weeks, were pooled. Notes on the study in general: Most donors were white British and more were female, and clonal diversity was possibly underestimated. There were vaccine-associated CD4 TCRs across spike, dominant at 160-218 and 743-854. As reported, nearly half of all spike-specific TCRs target variant regions that are unmutated.

On this clone: Its antigen is as yet unknown.

Germline V gene sequence: CDR1 MNHEY, CDR2 SMNVEV (reference sequence). Between the trimmed V and J ends, which lost 3 bases and 9 bases, there was a span of 15 bases. The CDR3 spans 13 residues. The protocol was immunoSEQ multiplex PCR, while the TCRdb copy is restricted to in-frame clones and leaves out a portion. The sample lists roughly 100,000 clones; 91% were seen once. The sample consisted of peripheral blood, taken on day 0 of AZD1222 vaccination. J is TRBJ2-7 and V is TRBV27, with a tentative D call TRBD2 (6 bases). The TCR sequence derives from an adult in good health. The chain's CDR3 is CASSFMSGDTQYF. The DNA of the CDR3 is TGTGCCAGCAGTTTTATGTCGGGAGACACGCAGTACTTC.